Reported below is one T cell receptor beta chain. This clonotype was seen repeatedly, ten times or more. Its antigen remains undetermined. Per-base quality was not reported, and no clone a single base away is much larger than it. TCR beta CDR3 regions were amplified from RNA transcripts. The TCR CDR3 was subjected to a first round of RT-PCR using the HTBI primer set and the Qiagen OneStep RT-PCR kit. The libraries were constructed in a second round of multiplex PCR and then size-selected and purified. Libraries were sequenced paired-end with 100 bp reads on an Illumina HiSeq2000. The authors' analysis ran thus. SOAPnuke was used to process the raw data, throwing out any read that contained adapters or uncalled bases, had a mean Phred below 15, or lacked an exact constant-primer or identifier match. COPE v1.2.5 was used to merge high-quality paired reads, and clonotypes were defined as unique nucleotide sequences. Clonotypes were aligned to IMGT TRBV, TRBD and TRBJ reference segments using MiTCR v1.1. The analysis included only V-J combinations with a frequency above 0.0001, which together covered about 99% of the repertoires. The TCS score was defined as the ratio of F50 (clonal expansion) to E x V (chaos), calculated using BLOSUM62-based TCRdist between CDR3 peptides within each V-J. Welch's t-statistics and random forest reduced approximately 520 V-J features to 13, which were used in a naive Bayes classifier (R e1071). TCRdb applied fastp at Q25 and MiXCR to the public reads, then kept only in-frame beta chains. Under each unique CDR3 protein, matching rows form one entry showing the most common genes and DNA. The V and J calls were not made by the authors but by TCRdb's processing. A total of approximately 620,000 distinct CDR3 sequences appear in this sample, about a sixth of them only once. The ten largest clones take up 2.5% to 4% of the sample.

These data belong to a study of T cells in Graves' hyperthyroidism and ophthalmopathy (dated by TCRdb to the late 2010s). As for the study more broadly: Peripheral blood samples were taken at initial diagnosis, before any treatment was given. A discovery cohort of around 100 patients, roughly 40 with Graves' ophthalmopathy and 55 to 60 with stable Graves' hyperthyroidism, was used to find distinguishing TCR V-J signatures. The 75 to 100 discovery patients were randomly divided into training and test sets at a 7:3 ratio. The paper reports TCR Vbeta CDR3 sequencing of over 130 peripheral blood samples: 40 or so ophthalmopathy, 70 to 85 hyperthyroidism and 17 progressor patients. Thyroid tissue and blood T-cell repertoires from about 6 Graves' hyperthyroidism patients were also compared in the study. Once sampling was done, hyperthyroidism patients were given methimazole at a starting dose of 30 mg daily, whereas ophthalmopathy patients were given high-dose intravenous methylprednisolone. Prospective prediction of ophthalmopathy was tested in an independent validation cohort of fewer than 20 hyperthyroidism patients and 15 to 17 patients who later progressed to ophthalmopathy.

Overall results and qualifications from the work: In cross-validation, a model built on a 13 V-J signature told ophthalmopathy apart from stable hyperthyroidism with approximately 90% sensitivity and around 84% specificity, and in testing the same model reached 80%/75%. Sample size was not statistically predetermined, and blinding of investigators to group allocation was not performed. During validation, the model predicted progression to ophthalmopathy a median of approximately 6 months ahead of onset, with around 65% sensitivity and roughly 75% specificity. Blood samples also contained most of the expanded thyroid clonotypes (frequency above 0.001), which suggests that blood repertoires may reflect thyroid immune responses.

The CDR3 measures 14 amino acids from cysteine to phenylalanine. The read is trimmed to its CDR3 DNA, 42 bases read in frame from base 1. V drops 3 bases and J drops 3 bases, leaving 14 bases in between. CDR1 and CDR2, looked up from the germline V gene (reference sequence), are DFQATT and SNEGSKA. In the ophthalmopathy patients, disease was moderately to severely active, with a Clinical Activity Score of 3 or more, a NOSPECS grade of 4 or more, and a duration of less than 3 months. The study excluded patients with uncontrolled infections, other autoimmune diseases, pregnancy or lactation. Diagnoses relied on clinical symptoms, serum thyroxine and TRAb, thyroid ultrasound and orbital computed tomography. PBMCs were separated from 8 to 10 ml of fresh peripheral blood using Ficoll-Paque density gradient centrifugation. Trizol reagent was used to extract total RNA, and RNA quality was then checked on an Agilent 2100 Bioanalyzer.

The chain is made from TRBV20-1 and TRBJ2-5; the best D guess is TRBD2, with 5 bases matching. The sequence was collected from a woman aged 40 to 50 with Graves' ophthalmopathy. The sequenced sample consisted of blood. The CDR3 sequence is CSASKPDGEETQYF. The sequenced DNA is TGCAGTGCTAGTAAACCCGACGGGGAAGAGACCCAGTACTTC.